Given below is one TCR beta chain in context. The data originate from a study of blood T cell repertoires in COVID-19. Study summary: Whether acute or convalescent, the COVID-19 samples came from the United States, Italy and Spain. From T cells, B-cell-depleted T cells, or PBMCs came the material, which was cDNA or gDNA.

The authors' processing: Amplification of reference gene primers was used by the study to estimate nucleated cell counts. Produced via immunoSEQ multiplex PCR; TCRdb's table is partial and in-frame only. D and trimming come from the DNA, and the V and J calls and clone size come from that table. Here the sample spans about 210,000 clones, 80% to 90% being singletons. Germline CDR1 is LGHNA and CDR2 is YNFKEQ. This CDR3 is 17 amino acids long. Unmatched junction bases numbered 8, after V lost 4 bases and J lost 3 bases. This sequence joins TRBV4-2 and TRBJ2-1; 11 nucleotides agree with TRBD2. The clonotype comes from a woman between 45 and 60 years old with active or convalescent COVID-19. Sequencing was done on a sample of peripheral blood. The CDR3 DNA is TGTGCCAGCAGCCCAAGCCTGGGACTAGCGGACTACAATGAGCAGTTCTTC. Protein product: CASSPSLGLADYNEQFF.